The rows below give T cell receptor beta chains drawn from one sample of a study of T-cell reconstitution after alpha-beta-depleted transplantation in children. TCRdb analysed the PCR reads with MiXCR anew, one entry per CDR3 protein. The sample shows 45,000 to 50,000 distinct CDR3 sequences, around 50% of them seen only once. Sequencing used peripheral blood, obtained before TCRalphabeta/CD19-depleted stem cell transplant. The origin of the receptors is a boy under three years old with SCID, due to receive a stem cell transplant. The CDR3 runs from the conserved cysteine through the conserved F or W. D genes are given only for firm matches. Some rows mark clone size as missing; the rest say once, few, many or name a class of expanded clone.

TRBJ2-1	.	few	TRBV5-1	16	CASSSTPASWGNEQFF	TGCGCCAGCAGCTCAACACCGGCGTCATGGGGGAATGAGCAGTTCTTC
TRBJ1-4	.	.	TRBV20-1	14	CSARSVSTNEKLFF	TGCAGTGCTAGATCGGTTTCAACTAATGAAAAACTGTTTTTT
TRBJ1-2	.	.	TRBV6-5	16	CASSLHRSLGNYGYTF	TGTGCCAGCAGCTTACACCGCTCCTTAGGAAACTATGGCTACACCTTC
TRBJ2-7	.	.	TRBV5-1	13	CASSLIGTYEQYF	TGCGCCAGCAGCTTGATTGGGACCTACGAGCAGTACTTC
TRBJ1-5	.	.	TRBV28	16	CASSAPWADINQPQHF	TGTGCCAGCAGTGCTCCGTGGGCGGATATCAATCAGCCCCAGCATTTT
TRBJ2-2	TRBD2	.	TRBV7-2	15	CASSLGGLGAGELFF	TGTGCCAGCAGCCTAGGGGGACTAGGGGCCGGGGAGCTGTTTTTT
TRBJ1-1	.	few	TRBV20-1	15	CSAPLGGGEMTEAFF	TGCAGTGCTCCCCTCGGAGGGGGAGAGATGACTGAAGCTTTCTTT
TRBJ2-1	TRBD2	few	TRBV5-1	14	CASSLAGRTDEQFF	TGCGCCAGCAGCCTAGCGGGGAGGACGGATGAGCAGTTCTTC
TRBJ2-7	.	.	TRBV20-1	15	CSARPLGGDSYEQYF	TGCAGTGCTAGACCGTTAGGTGGCGATTCCTACGAGCAGTACTTC
TRBJ1-1	.	.	TRBV7-2	14	CASSLARQHTEAFF	TGTGCCAGCAGCTTAGCCAGGCAGCACACTGAAGCTTTCTTT
TRBJ1-1	TRBD1	.	TRBV5-1	18	CASSLVETGDWENTEAFF	TGCGCCAGCAGCTTGGTCGAGACAGGGGATTGGGAGAACACTGAAGCTTTCTTT
TRBJ2-2	TRBD1	few	TRBV11-2	13	CATQTGDTGELFF	TGTGCCACACAAACAGGGGACACCGGGGAGCTGTTTTTT
TRBJ2-3	.	few	TRBV12-3/TRBV12-4	11	CASTQADTQYF	TGTGCCAGCACCCAGGCGGATACGCAGTATTTT
TRBJ2-2	TRBD1	few	TRBV20-1	15	CSANSGTGDSGELFF	TGCAGTGCTAACTCAGGAACAGGGGATTCCGGGGAGCTGTTTTTT
TRBJ1-2	.	few	TRBV5-6	15	CASSPTGLRHYGYTF	TGTGCCAGCAGCCCAACAGGTCTCAGGCACTATGGCTACACCTTC
TRBJ2-1	.	.	TRBV7-9	16	CASSQGGISSYNEQFF	TGTGCCAGCAGCCAGGGGGGGATTAGCTCCTACAATGAGCAGTTCTTC
TRBJ1-1	.	.	TRBV5-5	12	CASSLQRTEAFF	TGTGCCAGCAGCCTCCAGCGGACTGAAGCTTTCTTT
TRBJ1-2	.	.	TRBV19	15	CATLPSIERTYGYTF	TGTGCCACACTTCCCTCTATTGAACGGACCTATGGCTACACCTTC
TRBJ2-3	TRBD2	.	TRBV7-9	15	CASSPYGGVSDTQYF	TGTGCCAGCAGCCCTTATGGGGGGGTTTCAGATACGCAGTATTTT
TRBJ2-3	.	.	TRBV4-2	14	CASSQDDRTDTQYF	TGTGCCAGCAGCCAAGACGACCGCACAGATACGCAGTATTTT
TRBJ2-1	.	.	TRBV27	11	CASSLYNEQFF	TGTGCCAGCTCGCTATACAATGAGCAGTTCTTC
TRBJ2-1	TRBD2	few	TRBV7-3	19	CASSLSGGGIRSSYNEQFF	TGTGCCAGCAGCTTAAGCGGCGGGGGGATCCGTAGCTCCTACAATGAGCAGTTCTTC
TRBJ2-6	.	few	TRBV6-2/TRBV6-3	15	CASSYMGPGANVLTF	TGTGCCAGCAGTTACATGGGGCCTGGGGCCAACGTCCTGACTTTC
TRBJ1-5	.	.	TRBV29-1	14	CSVEGGGSNQPQHF	TGCAGCGTGGAGGGAGGTGGAAGCAATCAGCCCCAGCATTTT
TRBJ1-1	.	.	TRBV20-1	16	CSARDLTQAMNTEAFF	TGCAGTGCTAGAGATCTGACGCAGGCCATGAACACTGAAGCTTTCTTT
TRBJ2-3	.	many	TRBV20-1	15	CSAQGLPGRTDTQYF	TGCAGTGCTCAAGGGCTGCCTGGGCGCACAGATACGCAGTATTTT
TRBJ2-1	.	.	TRBV20-1	11	CSASWQIEQFF	TGCAGTGCTAGTTGGCAGATTGAGCAGTTCTTC
TRBJ1-1	.	.	TRBV21-1	14	CAIEPGQGTTRAFF	TGTGCCATTGAGCCGGGACAGGGGACAACGAGGGCTTTCTTT
TRBJ2-7	TRBD1	many	TRBV6-1	13	CASSGTGVQEQYF	TGTGCCAGCTCGGGGACAGGGGTCCAAGAGCAGTACTTC
TRBJ1-5	.	.	TRBV6-2/TRBV6-3	15	CASSPSGAATDTQHF	TGTGCCAGCAGCCCCTCGGGAGCGGCTACAGATACGCAGCATTTT
TRBJ1-3	.	.	TRBV5-5	14	CASSLTRAGNTIYF	TGTGCCAGCAGCCTTACACGGGCCGGAAACACCATATATTTT
TRBJ1-2	.	.	TRBV5-1	15	CASSARTGFNYGYTF	TGCGCCAGCAGCGCCAGAACGGGATTTAACTATGGCTACACCTTC
TRBJ1-5	.	.	TRBV7-6	13	CASSKDSNQPQHF	TGTGCCAGCAGCAAGGACAGCAATCAGCCCCAGCATTTT
TRBJ1-2	.	.	TRBV20-1	13	CSARSVRGWGYTF	TGCAGTGCTAGAAGCGTCAGGGGTTGGGGCTACACCTTC
TRBJ1-2	.	.	TRBV6-1	16	CASSPRVAHGHYGYTF	TGTGCCAGCAGTCCCCGGGTCGCCCACGGGCACTATGGCTACACCTTC
TRBJ1-3	TRBD1	.	TRBV7-9	15	CASSKDRDSGNTLYF	TGTGCCAGCAGCAAAGACAGGGACTCTGGAAACACCCTATATTTT
TRBJ2-3	.	.	TRBV20-1	11	CSGILADTQYF	TGCAGTGGTATCCTCGCAGATACGCAGTATTTT
TRBJ2-7	TRBD1	.	TRBV7-8	16	CASSSRPEGADYEQYF	TGTGCCAGCAGCTCCCGACCCGAGGGGGCGGACTACGAGCAGTACTTC
TRBJ2-7	.	few	TRBV6-1	15	CASRSLSAGNYEQYF	TGTGCCAGCAGATCTCTAAGTGCAGGCAACTACGAGCAGTACTTC
TRBJ2-1	.	once	TRBV5-4	14	CASSFMGQYNEQFF	TGTGCCAGCAGCTTTATGGGGCAGTACAATGAGCAGTTCTTC
TRBJ1-1	TRBD1	.	TRBV15	14	CATSTTNRGAEAFF	TGTGCCACCAGCACCACGAACAGGGGTGCTGAAGCTTTCTTT
TRBJ2-3	.	.	TRBV5-1	14	CASSFDMPKVAQYF	TGCGCCAGCAGCTTCGACATGCCGAAGGTTGCGCAGTATTTT
TRBJ2-1	TRBD2	once	TRBV6-5	15	CASSSTPGGIDEQFF	TGTGCCAGCAGTTCCACCCCCGGGGGGATCGATGAGCAGTTCTTC
TRBJ2-3	TRBD2	few	TRBV5-1	17	CASSLAGAGGLPDTQYF	TGCGCCAGCAGCTTGGCCGGGGCGGGGGGGCTTCCAGATACGCAGTATTTT
TRBJ1-1	TRBD1	.	TRBV5-4	14	CASSFGQGATEAFF	TGTGCCAGCAGCTTCGGACAGGGGGCCACTGAAGCTTTCTTT
TRBJ2-5	TRBD1	.	TRBV7-9	13	CASSYRGPETQYF	TGTGCCAGCAGCTACAGGGGGCCGGAGACCCAGTACTTC
TRBJ1-5	TRBD1	few	TRBV10-3	17	CAISEPRTGVANQPQHF	TGTGCCATCAGTGAGCCACGGACAGGGGTCGCCAATCAGCCCCAGCATTTT
TRBJ2-6	.	.	TRBV28	16	CASSSGAGSGANVLTF	TGTGCCAGCAGTTCAGGGGCCGGCTCTGGGGCCAACGTCCTGACTTTC
TRBJ2-7	.	.	TRBV6-1	15	CASRPGARGVYEQYF	TGTGCCAGCAGACCTGGAGCCAGGGGGGTCTACGAGCAGTACTTC
TRBJ2-3	.	.	TRBV15	13	CATSPYNTDTQYF	TGTGCCACCAGCCCCTACAACACAGATACGCAGTATTTT
TRBJ2-3	.	few	TRBV15	17	CATSRRQDTGRIDTQYF	TGTGCCACCAGCAGACGCCAAGACACGGGCAGGATTGATACGCAGTATTTT
TRBJ2-3	TRBD2	.	TRBV28	17	CASSSTSGVMGTDTQYF	TGTGCCAGCAGTTCCACTAGCGGGGTAATGGGCACAGATACGCAGTATTTT
TRBJ1-5	.	.	TRBV20-1	13	CSARDIGDQPQHF	TGCAGTGCTAGAGATATTGGCGATCAGCCCCAGCATTTT
TRBJ2-5	.	few	TRBV10-2	15	CASRVPGGPQETQYF	TGCGCCAGCAGGGTTCCGGGGGGCCCACAAGAGACCCAGTACTTC
TRBJ2-3	TRBD2	.	TRBV18	16	CASSPPSGGTTDTQYF	TGTGCCAGCTCACCCCCTAGCGGGGGGACCACAGATACGCAGTATTTT
TRBJ1-3	.	.	TRBV6-5	14	CASSLRGRGDTIYF	TGTGCCAGCAGTTTACGGGGCCGGGGGGACACCATATATTTT
TRBJ1-1	TRBD1	.	TRBV4-1	19	CASSQPSGERDRGLPEAFF	TGCGCCAGCAGCCAACCCTCGGGGGAAAGGGACAGGGGTCTACCTGAAGCTTTCTTT
TRBJ2-3	.	.	TRBV4-1	22	CASSQGPTAAMDPFRYTDTQYF	TGCGCCAGCAGCCAAGGGCCCACGGCAGCGATGGACCCTTTTCGATACACAGATACGCAGTATTTT